This T cell receptor (beta chain) was identified during a study of T cell responses to AZD1222 COVID-19 vaccine. The method was immunoSEQ multiplex PCR; TCRdb's version includes in-frame clones alone and lacks a portion of them. Of about 130,000 clones in the sample, over 85% are singletons; the top ten hold roughly 1%. Overall study findings and caveats: Sampled repertoires all dated from after the peak T cell response. After two AZD1222 doses, spike-specific TCR breadth and depth rose versus day 0. Among the donors, most were white British and more were female, and clonal diversity was possibly underestimated. Of the AZD1222 recipients, only five or six were seropositive at baseline.

Turning to this clone: Its antigen remains unidentified.

The receptor was derived from an adult who received the AZD1222 COVID-19 vaccine. The sequencing here drew on peripheral blood, taken 28 days after the second AZD1222 dose.

This CDR3 reads CASRLFGSSSYEQYF. CDR3 bases: TGTGCCAGCAGGCTGTTCGGGAGTAGCTCCTACGAGCAGTACTTC. This sequence joins TRBV27 and TRBJ2-7, with D perhaps matching TRBD2 (6 bases). Trimming stripped 6 bases from V and 0 bases from J, with 15 bases between. Germline CDR1 reads MNHEY; CDR2 reads SMNVEV (reference sequence). This CDR3 region has 15 residues.